The 26 T cell receptor beta chains presented below share a single source sample, sequenced in a study of blood T cell repertoires in COVID-19. Some clones are missing from TCRdb's copy, which holds only in-frame ones; the method was immunoSEQ multiplex PCR. The sample holds about 100,000 clones, 70% to 90% seen once. Material for sequencing was peripheral blood. These receptors all stem from a woman in her sixties in a cohort sampled during active or convalescent COVID-19.

The rearrangement links TRBV5-1 to TRBJ2-7; 11 nucleotides match TRBD2. Germline CDR1 SGHRS, CDR2 YFSETQ. The CDR3 is 20 amino acids. The V gene end was trimmed by 1 base and the J gene end by 1 base; junction bases not matched to a gene: 16. CDR3: CASSLSYSGGAGFPSYEQYF. CDR3 bases: TGCGCCAGCAGCTTGTCCTATAGCGGGGGGGCCGGATTCCCTTCCTACGAGCAGTACTTC.

The sample holds one count of this clone. The V call is TRBV2, the J call TRBJ2-5, with 10 bases matching TRBD1. V was pared by 9 bases and J by 2 bases, with 9 bases of the junction left unmatched. The CDR3 totals 15 residues. The germline V gene has CDR1 SNHLY and CDR2 FYNNEI. This CDR3 is CASSTGQGIQETQYF. The DNA for the CDR3 is TGTGCCAGTAGTACGGGACAGGGGATTCAAGAGACCCAGTACTTC.

This chain uses TRBV6-5 with TRBJ1-2; 9 bases agree with TRBD1. The V gene's germline CDR1 is MNHEY and CDR2 SVGAGI. J gave up 7 bases and V 4 bases, and 7 bases lay outside the gene matches. The CDR3 contains 14 residues. In nucleotides, the CDR3 is TGTGCCAGCAGTTCACAGGGGGCAGTGGGTGGCTACACCTTC. Translation gives CASSSQGAVGGYTF.

The V and J genes are TRBV9 and TRBJ2-5, with unresolved D. There are 12 residues in the CDR3. CDR1 is SGDLS, CDR2 YYNGEE, per germline. V was clipped by 3 bases and J by 0 bases, with 3 bases between them. CDR3 bases: TGTGCCAGCAGCGCTCACCAAGAGACCCAGTACTTC. Protein sequence: CASSAHQETQYF.

This chain connects TRBV9 to TRBJ2-7; D gene uncertain. Germline CDR1 reads SGDLS; CDR2 reads YYNGEE. V was shortened by 0 bases and J by 6 bases, with 13 bases between the two germline ends. This CDR3 contains 14 residues. The CDR3 DNA reads TGTGCCAGCAGCGTAGAAGCATCCTCCACCGAGCAGTACTTC. Protein sequence: CASSVEASSTEQYF.

The chain uses TRBV7-9 and TRBJ1-1, with D maybe TRBD1 (5 bases). Germline values: CDR1 SEHNR, CDR2 FQNEAQ (reference sequence). CDR3 length: 14 amino acids. Trimming pared 1 base from V and 0 bases from J, leaving 6 bases between. The CDR3 spells CASSLEGMNTEAFF. The CDR3 DNA is TGTGCCAGCAGCTTAGAGGGGATGAACACTGAAGCTTTCTTT.

V usage is TRBV7-8 and J usage is TRBJ1-2; TRBD1 agrees at 8 bases. Trimming cost V 4 bases and J 7 bases; bases outside gene matches: 14. The CDR3 runs 16 residues. Per germline, CDR1 SGHVS and CDR2 FQNEAQ. CDR3 nucleotides: TGTGCCAGCAGCTCACCCGGACAGGGAAATTTAGGTGGCTACACCTTC. Residues: CASSSPGQGNLGGYTF.

The chain is built from TRBV27 and TRBJ2-7, with D maybe TRBD2 (5 bases). V was trimmed by 8 bases and J by 7 bases, leaving 18 bases between them. The CDR3 contains 13 residues. The germline gives CDR1 MNHEY, CDR2 SMNVEV (reference sequence). CDR3 residues: CASGSGPTGEQYF. For the CDR3, the DNA is TGTGCCAGCGGCTCAGGTCCCACGGGGGAGCAGTACTTC.

The V gene is TRBV6-1, the J gene TRBJ2-3, with 7 bases lining up with TRBD1. From germline, CDR1 is MNHNS and CDR2 SASEGT. V lost 2 bases and J lost 4; bases outside the gene matches: 9. This CDR3 has 16 residues. CDR3 protein: CASSELGGAFSDTQYF. The DNA for the CDR3 is TGTGCCAGCAGTGAATTAGGGGGCGCCTTCTCAGATACGCAGTATTTT.

The chain has TRBV6-5 and TRBJ1-2; TRBD1 agrees at 7 bases. Germline V gene data show CDR1 as MNHEY and CDR2 as SVGAGI. V dropped 6 bases and J dropped 4; count of bases not matched to a gene: 11. The CDR3 loop spans 15 amino acids. This CDR3 reads CASRLSGDSIYGYTF. The CDR3 coding sequence is TGTGCCAGCAGGCTTTCGGGGGACAGCATCTATGGCTACACCTTC.

The chain joins TRBV4-2 to TRBJ2-5, with TRBD2 as a possible D gene (5 bases). The germline V gene has CDR1 LGHNA and CDR2 YNFKEQ. V was clipped by 1 base and J by 0 bases, with 18 bases between them. There are 18 residues in the CDR3. The CDR3 DNA reads as TGTGCCAGCAGCCAAGTTTCCCGACACGGCGGGTACCAAGAGACCCAGTACTTC. Protein: CASSQVSRHGGYQETQYF.

This clone was detected only once. The chain has TRBV6-5 and TRBJ1-1; 8 bases match TRBD1. Germline CDR1 and CDR2: MNHEY and SVGAGI. V lost 7 bases to trimming and J lost 4 bases; unmatched junction nucleotides: 8. The CDR3 is 14 residues long. CDR3 nucleotide sequence: TGTGCCAGCACTGCACAGGGGGATGGCACTGAAGCTTTCTTT. This encodes CASTAQGDGTEAFF.

The chain employs TRBV2 and TRBJ1-3; D gene ambiguous. The CDR3 loop spans 17 amino acids. Trimming took 2 bases from V and 0 from J, leaving 14 bases between them. The germline V gene encodes CDR1 SNHLY and CDR2 FYNNEI. In DNA, the CDR3 is TGTGCCAGCAGTGAAAATTGGGCCAGCAGCTCTGGAAACACCATATATTTT. This sequence encodes CASSENWASSSGNTIYF.

This chain joins TRBV15 and TRBJ2-3; 14 bases align to TRBD2. V lost 0 bases and J lost 6; bases outside the gene matches: 5. This CDR3 comprises 17 residues. Per the germline V gene, CDR1 is LNHNV and CDR2 is YYDKDF (reference sequence). CDR3 in amino acids: CATSRDGLAGGDDTQYF. CDR3 coding DNA: TGTGCCACCAGCAGAGATGGACTAGCGGGGGGAGATGATACGCAGTATTTT.

This clone was detected a few times. The genes are TRBV11-3 and TRBJ2-2; 12 bases align to TRBD2. The V and J ends lost 5 bases and 5 bases, in that order; junction bases with no gene match: 6. The CDR3 length is 16 residues. Germline V gene sequence: CDR1 SGHNT, CDR2 YENEEA. The CDR3 is CASSHFGLAGTGELFF. CDR3 nucleotides: TGTGCCAGCAGCCATTTCGGACTAGCGGGAACCGGGGAGCTGTTTTTT.

The genes are TRBV6-5 and TRBJ2-3, with 9 bases identical to TRBD1. V shed 8 bases, J shed 9 bases, and the junction held 12 bases outside the gene matches. The CDR3 has 14 amino acids. Germline V gives CDR1 MNHEY, CDR2 SVGAGI. The DNA of the CDR3 is TGTGCCAGCCGTCTGGACAGGGGAGTAGACACGCAGTATTTT. It translates to CASRLDRGVDTQYF.

This clone was detected once. The gene calls are TRBV19 and TRBJ2-1; 9 bases are a match to TRBD2. Germline CDR1 and CDR2: LNHDA and SQIVND (reference sequence). Losses at the gene ends were 1 base for V and 1 base for J; bases not matched to a gene: 5. The CDR3 contains 17 residues. Written as DNA, the CDR3 is TGTGCCAGTAGTATAGGCCCTAGCGGGGTATCCTACAATGAGCAGTTCTTC. As protein: CASSIGPSGVSYNEQFF. The variable domain in full, with the rest retrieved from reference TRBV19 and TRBJ2-1, is DGGITQSPKYLFRKEGQNVTLSCEQNLNHDAMYWYRQDPGQGLRLIYYSQIVNDFQKGDIAEGYSVSREKKESFPLTVTSAQKNPTAFYLCASSIGPSGVSYNEQFFGPGTRLTVL.

The chain has TRBV3-1 (or the pseudogene TRBV3-2) and TRBJ1-1; D is uncertain. Per the germline V gene, CDR1 is LGHDT and CDR2 is YNNKEL (reference sequence). The CDR3 covers 14 residues. V was trimmed by 4 bases and J by 4 bases, leaving 13 bases between them. CDR3 coding DNA: TGTGCCAGCAGCCCCAGATCTAGATTCACTGAAGCTTTCTTT. Amino acids: CASSPRSRFTEAFF.

The V and J genes are TRBV27 and TRBJ2-7, with D possibly TRBD2 on 7 matching bases. The V and J ends lost 0 bases and 2 bases respectively, with 14 bases between them. The CDR3 has 16 residues. Per germline, CDR1 MNHEY and CDR2 SMNVEV (reference sequence). CDR3 region: CASSLSAGDITYEQYF. The CDR3 DNA reads TGTGCCAGCAGTTTATCGGCGGGGGACATTACCTACGAGCAGTACTTC.

V and J are TRBV5-6 and TRBJ2-5; D remains unclear. The CDR3 length is 11 residues. V was shortened by 3 bases and J by 5 bases, with 5 bases between the two germline ends. Germline V CDR1 and CDR2: SGHDT, YYEEEE. CDR3 loop: CASSSSETQYF. The CDR3 DNA reads as TGTGCCAGCAGCTCGTCGGAGACCCAGTACTTC.

The V call is TRBV4-1, the J call TRBJ1-6, with 10 bases lining up with TRBD1. The junction had 7 bases not matched to a gene; V was cut back by 3 bases and J by 5 bases. CDR3 size: 17 residues. Per germline, CDR1 MGHRA and CDR2 YSYEKL. CDR3 amino acids: CASSQIPGTGDNSPLHF. The DNA for the CDR3 is TGCGCCAGCAGCCAGATTCCCGGGACAGGGGATAATTCACCCCTCCACTTT.

The chain is built from TRBV9 and TRBJ1-2, with unresolved D. The germline V gene encodes CDR1 SGDLS and CDR2 YYNGEE. This CDR3 has 13 residues. V lost 0 bases and J lost 3, with 6 bases in between. CDR3 nucleotides: TGTGCCAGCAGCGTAGGCGGGGACTATGGCTACACCTTC. Its protein is CASSVGGDYGYTF.

The V call is TRBV10-2, the J call TRBJ2-1; 8 bases are a match to TRBD2. Trimming at V came to 6 bases and at J to 7 bases, leaving 11 bases not matched to a gene. Germline V gene lookup returns CDR1 WSHSY and CDR2 SAAADI. The CDR3 loop spans 15 amino acids. The CDR3 loop is CASRDGTRSMNEQFF. CDR3 DNA: TGCGCCAGCAGGGACGGGACTAGATCTATGAATGAGCAGTTCTTC.

The V and J genes are TRBV2 and TRBJ1-5, with D possibly TRBD1 on 5 matching bases. V was shortened by 3 bases and J by 5 bases, with 8 bases between the two germline ends. The CDR3 sequence is 13 residues long. Germline-derived CDR1 and CDR2 are SNHLY and FYNNEI. The CDR3 DNA follows: TGTGCCAGCAGTGACCGGGGGGATCAGCCCCAGCATTTT. Protein: CASSDRGDQPQHF. Filled out from reference TRBV2 and TRBJ1-5, the complete variable domain reads EPEVTQTPSHQVTQMGQEVILRCVPISNHLYFYWYRQILGQKVEFLVSFYNNEISEKSEIFDDQFSVERPDGSNFTLKIRSTKLEDSAMYFCASSDRGDQPQHFGDGTRLSIL.

V gene TRBV10-1 combines with J gene TRBJ1-1, with D unresolved. The CDR3 loop spans 12 amino acids. V was pared by 10 bases and J by 4 bases, with 13 bases between. Germline CDR1 is WNHNN and CDR2 is SYGVQD (reference sequence). Written as DNA, the CDR3 is TGCGCCACCCGATCGCGAGGCACTGAAGCTTTCTTT. Protein: CATRSRGTEAFF.

CDR3 sequence reads: CARGERGQAGELFF. The CDR3 DNA reads TGTGCCAGGGGAGAGCGGGGTCAGGCCGGGGAGCTGTTTTTT. This chain connects TRBV6-4 to TRBJ2-2; 7 bases fit TRBD2. The V gene end was trimmed by 9 bases and the J gene end by 6 bases; junction bases not matched to a gene: 10. Germline CDR1 reads MRHNA; CDR2 reads SNTAGT. This CDR3 spans 14 amino acids.